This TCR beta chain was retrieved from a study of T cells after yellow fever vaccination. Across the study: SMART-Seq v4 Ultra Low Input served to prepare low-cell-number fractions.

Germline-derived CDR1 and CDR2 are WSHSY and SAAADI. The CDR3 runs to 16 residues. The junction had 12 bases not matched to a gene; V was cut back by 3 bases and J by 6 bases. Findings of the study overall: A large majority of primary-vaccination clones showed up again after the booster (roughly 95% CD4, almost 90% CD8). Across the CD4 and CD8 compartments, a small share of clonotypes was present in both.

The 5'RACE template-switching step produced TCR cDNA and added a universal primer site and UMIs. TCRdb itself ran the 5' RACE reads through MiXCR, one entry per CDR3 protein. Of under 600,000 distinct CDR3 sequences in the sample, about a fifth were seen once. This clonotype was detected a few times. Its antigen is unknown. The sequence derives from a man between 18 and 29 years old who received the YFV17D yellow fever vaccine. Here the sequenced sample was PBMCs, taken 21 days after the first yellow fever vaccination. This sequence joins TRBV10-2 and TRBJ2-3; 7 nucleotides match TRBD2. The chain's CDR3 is CASSDPPSGDRDTQYF. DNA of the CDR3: TGCGCCAGCAGTGACCCCCCGAGCGGGGATAGGGATACGCAGTATTTT.